These 9 T cell receptor beta chains share one sample of origin, sequenced in a study of blood T cell repertoires in COVID-19. The data were produced by immunoSEQ multiplex PCR, yet TCRdb's version contains in-frame clones alone and is incomplete. The table shows some 21,000 clones, with approximately 88% occurring only once. The sequenced material came from peripheral blood. The receptor set was obtained from a man in his forties with acute or convalescent COVID-19.

This clone was detected once. The chain links TRBV6-2 or TRBV6-3 to TRBJ2-1, with TRBD1 as a possible D gene (5 bases). The CDR3 is 13 amino acids. Trimming removed 4 bases at V and 5 bases at J, with 9 bases between. CDR1 is MNHEY, CDR2 SVGEGT, per germline. CDR3 region: CASSLGADNEQFF. CDR3 DNA: TGTGCCAGCAGTTTAGGGGCGGACAATGAGCAGTTCTTC.

This chain joins TRBV4-1 and TRBJ2-2, with a weak D call TRBD2 (7 bases). The CDR3 runs to 17 residues. Trimming left V 0 bases short and J 6 bases short, with 17 bases between. Germline-derived CDR1 and CDR2 are MGHRA and YSYEKL. The CDR3 loop reads CASSQDYRGAGAGELFF. The CDR3 DNA is TGCGCCAGCAGCCAAGATTATCGGGGGGCGGGGGCCGGGGAGCTGTTTTTT.

The chain joins TRBV30 to TRBJ1-5; D gene uncertain. V lost 0 bases to trimming and J lost 6 bases, with 6 bases between them. CDR3 length equals 12 residues. Per the germline V gene, CDR1 is GTSNPN and CDR2 is SVGIG (reference sequence). The CDR3 DNA reads as TGTGCCTGGAGTGTAACCGGTCAGCCCCAGCATTTT. Protein sequence: CAWSVTGQPQHF.

The chain uses TRBV7-2 and TRBJ2-7; 8 nucleotides line up with TRBD1. V gave up 6 bases and J gave up 3 bases; unmatched junction bases: 7. The germline CDR1 and CDR2 sequences are SGHTA and FQGNSA. The CDR3 runs 14 residues. The CDR3 region is CASSSGTGYYEQYF. The CDR3 bases are TGTGCCAGCAGTTCCGGGACAGGCTACTACGAGCAGTACTTC.

This clone showed up just once. This chain links TRBV30 with TRBJ1-5, with D possibly TRBD1 on 5 matching bases. The CDR3 runs to 14 residues. Germline values: CDR1 GTSNPN, CDR2 SVGIG (reference sequence). V lost 2 bases, J lost 7 bases, and 15 bases lay in between. CDR3 nucleotides: TGTGCCTGGAGTCTTGGGGGGGATGGCCAGCCCCAGCATTTT. Protein product: CAWSLGGDGQPQHF. Full variable domain (missing parts from reference TRBV30 and TRBJ1-5): SQTIHQWPATLVQPVGSPLSLECTVEGTSNPNLYWYRQAAGRGLQLLFYSVGIGQISSEVPQNLSASRPQDRQFILSSKKLLLSDSGFYLCAWSLGGDGQPQHFGDGTRLSIL.

The rearrangement links TRBV4-3 to TRBJ1-3, with no clear D. Looked up from germline, CDR1 is LGHNA and CDR2 is YSLEER. CDR3 length: 14 amino acids. V shed 0 bases and J shed 3 bases, with 6 bases lying between them. The CDR3 DNA is TGCGCCAGCAGCCAAGAGGCACGTGGAAACACCATATATTTT. This sequence encodes CASSQEARGNTIYF.

This chain connects TRBV10-3 to TRBJ2-1; 11 nucleotides line up with TRBD2. V gave up 0 bases and J gave up 4 bases; unmatched junction bases: 5. The CDR3 runs to 17 residues. Germline values: CDR1 ENHRY, CDR2 SYGVKD. CDR3 sequence: CAISESSGTSGYNEQFF. DNA of the CDR3: TGTGCCATCAGTGAGTCCTCCGGGACTAGCGGTTACAATGAGCAGTTCTTC.

This clone was seen only once. The chain employs TRBV2 and TRBJ2-1; 9 positions match TRBD2. The germline gives CDR1 SNHLY, CDR2 FYNNEI. V shed 3 bases, J shed 4 bases, and the junction held 7 bases outside the gene matches. The length of the CDR3 is 16 residues. The CDR3 loop reads CASSDALAGWYNEQFF. The CDR3 DNA is TGTGCCAGCAGTGACGCCCTAGCGGGATGGTACAATGAGCAGTTCTTC.

The chain employs TRBV7-2 and TRBJ2-1; 7 bases align to TRBD2. The germline CDR1 and CDR2 sequences are SGHTA and FQGNSA. The CDR3 covers 14 residues. Trimming at V came to 1 base and at J to 9 bases, leaving 6 bases not matched to a gene. The CDR3 sequence is CASSLVRTSGEQFF. CDR3 in DNA: TGTGCCAGCAGCTTAGTAAGGACTAGTGGTGAGCAGTTCTTC.